This entry lists 27 T cell receptor beta chains sequenced from one sample in a study of cytomegalovirus exposure and HLA in healthy donors. Primers included in the PCR were 60 Vbeta and 13 Jbeta primers. This table comes from immunoSEQ multiplex PCR, and its TCRdb copy is limited to in-frame clones, with some not included. The sample contains about 83,000 clones, over 60% of which appear only once. The specimen was PBMCs. The receptors come from a man in his sixties in good health and CMV-seronegative.

The rearrangement links TRBV2 to TRBJ1-2; no clear D gene. The CDR3 loop spans 13 amino acids. Trimming cost V 7 bases and J 4 bases, with 13 bases left between them. Germline-derived CDR1 and CDR2 are SNHLY and FYNNEI. CDR3 bases: TGTGCCAGCATTGTGTATACGGTCTATGGCTACACCTTC. Amino acids: CASIVYTVYGYTF.

The CDR3 region has the DNA TGTGCCAGCAGCCCGCGGGGGGCCGGGGAGCTGTTTTTT. As protein: CASSPRGAGELFF. V usage is TRBV7-3 and J usage is TRBJ2-2; the match to TRBD2 covers 8 bases. Germline trimming cut 5 bases from V and 6 bases from J; bases unmatched to any gene: 2. Per germline, CDR1 SGHTA and CDR2 FQGTGA. CDR3 length: 13 amino acids.

The V call is TRBV14, the J call TRBJ1-1, with 8 bases lining up with TRBD1. The CDR3 is made up of 15 amino acids. Germline CDR1 and CDR2: SGHDN and FVKESK. Trimming at V came to 4 bases and at J to 3 bases, leaving 7 bases not matched to a gene. CDR3 residues: CASSPQGAMHTEAFF. In DNA, the CDR3 is TGTGCCAGCAGCCCCCAGGGGGCGATGCACACTGAAGCTTTCTTT.

The chain has TRBV25-1 and TRBJ2-5, with D unclear. The CDR3 covers 12 residues. Germline CDR1 and CDR2: MGHDK and SYGVNS. The V and J ends lost 6 bases and 5 bases respectively, with 10 bases between them. CDR3 nucleotide sequence: TGTGCCAGCAGGAATAGCTTTGAGACCCAGTACTTC. It encodes CASRNSFETQYF.

The V call is TRBV4-1, the J call TRBJ2-5, with TRBD1 matching 8 bases. CDR3 length equals 18 residues. Germline V lookup: CDR1 MGHRA, CDR2 YSYEKL. Unmatched junction bases numbered 20, after V lost 0 bases and J lost 11 bases. The CDR3 DNA reads TGCGCCAGCAGCCAAGATCCCCCGAGGGGACAGGATGGCTTGGGGCAGTACTTC. It yields the protein CASSQDPPRGQDGLGQYF.

The rearrangement uses TRBV30 and TRBJ2-7; 11 nucleotides agree with TRBD1. Trimming at V came to 5 bases and at J to 3 bases, leaving 6 bases not matched to a gene. This CDR3 comprises 14 residues. Germline lookup yields CDR1 GTSNPN and CDR2 SVGIG (reference sequence). CDR3 residues: CAWAIGTGGYEQYF. Here the CDR3 DNA reads TGTGCCTGGGCGATTGGGACAGGGGGCTACGAGCAGTACTTC.

J is TRBJ2-3 and V is TRBV14, with a weak D call TRBD2 (5 bases). The V gene lost 5 bases and the J gene lost 2 bases, with 8 bases spanning the gap. This CDR3 has 13 amino acids. In germline, CDR1 is SGHDN, CDR2 FVKESK. The CDR3 is CASSGRATDTQYF. The CDR3 nucleotides are TGTGCCAGCAGCGGGCGGGCCACAGATACGCAGTATTTT.

Notes on this clone: Sequence at one end of the junction differs from germline and may be a read error. The sample carries other DNA sequences with the same CDR3. V usage is TRBV2 and J usage is TRBJ2-7; 8 bases fit TRBD2. CDR1 is SNHLY, CDR2 FYNNEI, per germline. CDR3 length: 12 amino acids. The CDR3 loop reads CASRGGAYEQYF. The CDR3 DNA is TGCGCCAGCCGGGGGGGAGCCTACGAGCAGTACTTC.

The gene calls are TRBV4-1 and TRBJ2-2; D is possibly TRBD2 (6 bases). This CDR3 contains 15 residues. Per germline, CDR1 MGHRA and CDR2 YSYEKL. Trimming took off 4 bases at V and 5 bases at J, with 14 bases between the two ends. CDR3 sequence (DNA): TGCGCCAGCAGCCGGCCCGGCGGGGAAACCGGGGAGCTGTTTTTT. It yields the protein CASSRPGGETGELFF.

This clone was detected once. The chain couples TRBV6-1 to TRBJ2-1; a possible D gene is TRBD1 (6 bases). Per the germline V gene, CDR1 is MNHNS and CDR2 is SASEGT. The CDR3 length is 16 residues. Trimming cost V 2 bases and J 4 bases, with 15 bases left between them. The CDR3 is CASSEYYWTVYNEQFF. The CDR3 DNA is TGTGCCAGCAGTGAATATTATTGGACAGTATACAATGAGCAGTTCTTC.

Only a few counts were recorded for this clone. The CDR3 loop reads CASSRGGGQFF. As DNA, the CDR3 is TGTGCCAGCAGCCGTGGCGGGGGACAGTTCTTC. The chain links TRBV7-2 to TRBJ2-1, with 7 bases fitting TRBD2. The germline V gene encodes CDR1 SGHTA and CDR2 FQGNSA. V dropped 5 bases and J dropped 13; count of bases not matched to a gene: 5. This CDR3 has 11 amino acids.

The chain couples TRBV9 to TRBJ2-1, with 8 bases aligning to TRBD2. The V and J ends lost 4 bases and 4 bases, in that order; junction bases with no gene match: 10. The V gene's germline CDR1 is SGDLS and CDR2 YYNGEE. The CDR3 runs 16 residues. The CDR3 coding sequence is TGTGCCAGCAGCACAGACGTAGCGGGGCGATACAATGAGCAGTTCTTC. Amino acids: CASSTDVAGRYNEQFF.

The sample holds a few counts of this clone. The chain carries TRBV6-5 and TRBJ2-5; 9 bases are a match to TRBD2. Germline CDR1 and CDR2: MNHEY and SVGAGI. The CDR3 covers 15 residues. Unmatched junction bases numbered 5, after V lost 0 bases and J lost 6 bases. CDR3 residues: CASSYSEAGGQTQYF. DNA of the CDR3: TGTGCCAGCAGTTACTCAGAAGCGGGGGGTCAGACCCAGTACTTC.

This clone was recorded a few times. V usage is TRBV6-5 and J usage is TRBJ1-5; possible D gene TRBD1, 6 bases. Trimming stripped 4 bases from V and 7 bases from J, with 14 bases between. Germline values: CDR1 MNHEY, CDR2 SVGAGI. The CDR3 consists of 14 residues. The CDR3 reads CASSSGQLSQPQHF. CDR3 bases: TGTGCCAGCAGTTCCGGACAGTTATCGCAGCCCCAGCATTTT.

CDR3 DNA sequence: TGTGCCAGCAGCGTAGCGCTATCTGGGACCCAGTACTTC. Amino acid sequence: CASSVALSGTQYF. The chain employs TRBV9 and TRBJ2-5; D gene uncertain. The germline gives CDR1 SGDLS, CDR2 YYNGEE. The CDR3 covers 13 residues. Trimming stripped 0 bases from V and 7 bases from J, with 10 bases between.

The chain employs TRBV29-1 and TRBJ2-5, with 9 bases lining up with TRBD2. V shed 2 bases and J 2 bases; nucleotides not matched to a gene: 6. Germline CDR1 reads SQVTM; CDR2 reads ANQGSEA. This CDR3 region has 15 residues. The CDR3 region has the DNA TGCAGCGTTGAATCGGGCGGGGGGGTACAAGAGACCCAGTACTTC. This encodes CSVESGGGVQETQYF.

This chain links TRBV19 with TRBJ1-5, with TRBD1 matching 8 bases. The CDR3 extends over 16 amino acids. Germline lookup yields CDR1 LNHDA and CDR2 SQIVND (reference sequence). V trimming: 5 bases; J trimming: 6 bases; junction bases outside the gene matches: 12. In nucleotides, the CDR3 is TGTGCCAGTAGTGTGTCGGACAGGGCTCACGGTCAGCCCCAGCATTTT. Its translation is CASSVSDRAHGQPQHF.

This rearrangement joins TRBV14 to TRBJ1-2; TRBD1 matches 8 bases. CDR3 length equals 15 residues. Trimming took 0 bases from V and 4 from J; bases not matched to a gene: 4. Germline V gene lookup returns CDR1 SGHDN and CDR2 FVKESK. The CDR3 nucleotides read TGTGCCAGCAGCCAAGATCGGGGACAGGCCTATGGCTACACCTTC. Protein sequence: CASSQDRGQAYGYTF.

V is TRBV4-1 and J is TRBJ2-5; 7 nucleotides align to TRBD2. CDR1 is MGHRA and CDR2 is YSYEKL in the germline V gene. The CDR3 contains 15 residues. Trimming removed 4 bases from V and 0 bases from J; junction bases left unmatched: 5. The CDR3 nucleotides read TGCGCCAGCAGCCGTAGCGGGCCCGACCAAGAGACCCAGTACTTC. It translates to CASSRSGPDQETQYF.

The chain joins TRBV2 to TRBJ2-1; a weak D match, TRBD2 (6 bases). This CDR3 is built from 10 residues. Trimming removed 2 bases from V and 14 bases from J, with 7 bases in between. Germline loops: CDR1 SNHLY, CDR2 FYNNEI. The CDR3 region has the DNA TGTGCCAGCAGTGAAAGGAGGGAGTTCTTC. The encoded protein is CASSERREFF.

CDR3 sequence reads: CASSLQTGAGNTIYF. The CDR3 bases are TGTGCCAGCAGCCTCCAGACAGGGGCTGGAAACACCATATATTTT. The rearrangement links TRBV11-2 to TRBJ1-3; TRBD1 matches at 8 bases. The V gene's germline CDR1 is SGHAT and CDR2 FQNNGV. The CDR3 length is 15 residues. V shed 5 bases, J shed 2 bases, and the junction held 5 bases outside the gene matches.

This clone was seen more than once but under ten times. Relative to the germline gene, one junction end is altered; a read error may explain this. V and J are TRBV7-9 and TRBJ1-1; 8 bases fit TRBD1. Germline V gene lookup returns CDR1 SEHNR and CDR2 FQNEAQ (reference sequence). The CDR3 totals 12 residues. The CDR3 DNA follows: TGTTCCAGCAGCTTAGGGACAGGTGAAGCTTTCTTT. Translation: CSSSLGTGEAFF.

The chain uses TRBV19 and TRBJ2-7; 7 bases map to TRBD1. The trim removed 4 bases at V and 7 bases at J, leaving 7 bases unmatched. The germline V gene has CDR1 LNHDA and CDR2 SQIVND (reference sequence). This CDR3 region has 13 residues. In DNA form, the CDR3 reads TGTGCCAGTAGTAAGACAGGGCTGGAGGAGCAGTACTTC. Residues: CASSKTGLEEQYF.

The V and J genes are TRBV12-5 and TRBJ1-5; tentative D call: TRBD1 (6 bases). Per germline, CDR1 LGHNT and CDR2 FRNRAP. This CDR3 region has 15 residues. V lost 4 bases and J lost 1, with 11 bases in between. Here the CDR3 DNA reads TGTGCTAGTGGTTCAACAGGGCAGAGCAATCAGCCCCAGCATTTT. This sequence encodes CASGSTGQSNQPQHF.

The chain employs TRBV7-9 and TRBJ1-2, with TRBD1 matching 8 bases. V dropped 5 bases and J dropped 2; count of bases not matched to a gene: 10. The CDR3 is made up of 16 amino acids. The germline V gene encodes CDR1 SEHNR and CDR2 FQNEAQ (reference sequence). The CDR3 region has the DNA TGTGCCAGCAGCCTAGACAGGGGTATTGGGAACTATGGCTACACCTTC. Residues: CASSLDRGIGNYGYTF.

The chain joins TRBV7-2 to TRBJ2-5; 7 nucleotides agree with TRBD1. The ends lost 3 bases at V and 4 bases at J; junction bases unmatched: 5. Germline V CDR1 and CDR2: SGHTA, FQGNSA. The CDR3 loop spans 14 amino acids. The CDR3 region is CASSLARGTETQYF. The DNA for the CDR3 is TGTGCCAGCAGCTTGGCCAGGGGGACAGAGACCCAGTACTTC.

This sequence joins TRBV2 and TRBJ2-3; a possible D gene is TRBD1 (6 bases). This CDR3 is 14 amino acids long. Per germline, CDR1 SNHLY and CDR2 FYNNEI. V lost 6 bases to trimming and J lost 0 bases, with 10 bases between them. The CDR3 spells CASRRDTSTDTQYF. The CDR3 DNA reads TGTGCCAGCAGAAGGGACACAAGCACAGATACGCAGTATTTT.